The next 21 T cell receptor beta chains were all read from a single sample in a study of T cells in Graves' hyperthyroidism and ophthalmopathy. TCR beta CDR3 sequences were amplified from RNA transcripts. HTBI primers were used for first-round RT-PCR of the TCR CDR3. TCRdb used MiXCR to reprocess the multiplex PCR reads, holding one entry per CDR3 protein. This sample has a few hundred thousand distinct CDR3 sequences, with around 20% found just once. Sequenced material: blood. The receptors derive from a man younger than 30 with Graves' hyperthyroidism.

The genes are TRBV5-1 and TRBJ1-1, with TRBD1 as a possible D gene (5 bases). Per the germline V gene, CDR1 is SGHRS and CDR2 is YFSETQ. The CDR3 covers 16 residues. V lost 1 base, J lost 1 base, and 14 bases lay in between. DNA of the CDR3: TGCGCCAGCAGCTTGTTAGGGGATCCCGGGAACACTGAAGCTTTCTTT. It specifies CASSLLGDPGNTEAFF.

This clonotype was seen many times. The CDR3: CASSLGPTANFNYGYTF. The CDR3 DNA follows: TGTGCCAGCAGTTTAGGCCCGACAGCGAACTTTAACTATGGCTACACCTTC. This chain joins TRBV12-3 or TRBV12-4 and TRBJ1-2, with D perhaps matching TRBD1 (5 bases). The CDR3 sequence is 17 residues long. Deletions cut 1 base from V and 1 base from J, with 16 bases between.

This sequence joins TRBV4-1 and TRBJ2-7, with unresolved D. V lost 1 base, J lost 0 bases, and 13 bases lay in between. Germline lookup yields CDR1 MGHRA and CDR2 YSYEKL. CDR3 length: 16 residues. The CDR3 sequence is CASSQGVGDISYEQYF. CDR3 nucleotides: TGCGCCAGCAGCCAAGGGGTCGGAGACATCTCCTACGAGCAGTACTTC.

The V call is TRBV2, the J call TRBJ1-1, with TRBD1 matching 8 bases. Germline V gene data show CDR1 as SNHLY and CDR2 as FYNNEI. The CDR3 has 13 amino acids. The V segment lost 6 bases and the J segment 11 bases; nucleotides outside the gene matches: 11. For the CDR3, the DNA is TGTGCCAGCAGCCAGGGGGCAGGGTCAGTTGCTTTCTTT. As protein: CASSQGAGSVAFF.

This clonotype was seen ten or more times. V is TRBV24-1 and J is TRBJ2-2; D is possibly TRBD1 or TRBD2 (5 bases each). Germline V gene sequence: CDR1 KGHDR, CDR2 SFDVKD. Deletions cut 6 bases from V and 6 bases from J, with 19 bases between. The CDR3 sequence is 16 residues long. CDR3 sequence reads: CATSPRPIWGPGELFF. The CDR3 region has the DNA TGTGCCACCAGTCCGAGACCGATCTGGGGACCCGGGGAGCTGTTTTTT.

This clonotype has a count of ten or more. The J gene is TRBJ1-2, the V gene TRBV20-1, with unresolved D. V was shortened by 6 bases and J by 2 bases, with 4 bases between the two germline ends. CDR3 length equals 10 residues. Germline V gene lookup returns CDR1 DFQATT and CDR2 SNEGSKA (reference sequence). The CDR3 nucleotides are TGCAGTGCAATGAACTATGGCTACACCTTC. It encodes CSAMNYGYTF.

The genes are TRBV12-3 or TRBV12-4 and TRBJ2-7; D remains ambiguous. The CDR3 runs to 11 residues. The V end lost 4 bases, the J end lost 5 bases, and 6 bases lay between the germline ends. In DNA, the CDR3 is TGTGCCAGCAGTTCCAATGACGAGCAGTACTTC. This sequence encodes CASSSNDEQYF.

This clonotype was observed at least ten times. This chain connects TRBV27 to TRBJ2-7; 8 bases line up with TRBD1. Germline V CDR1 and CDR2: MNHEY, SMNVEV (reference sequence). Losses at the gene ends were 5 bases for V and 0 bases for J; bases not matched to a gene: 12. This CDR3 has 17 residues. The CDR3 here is CASSPRGLARSSYEQYF. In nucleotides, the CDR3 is TGTGCCAGCAGTCCCAGGGGGCTAGCGAGGAGCTCCTACGAGCAGTACTTC.

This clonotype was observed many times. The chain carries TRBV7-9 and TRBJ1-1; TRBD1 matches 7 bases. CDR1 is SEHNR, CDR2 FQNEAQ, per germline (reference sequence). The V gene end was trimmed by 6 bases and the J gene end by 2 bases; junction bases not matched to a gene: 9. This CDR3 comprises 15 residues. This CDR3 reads CASRLTGTANTEAFF. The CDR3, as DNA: TGTGCCAGCAGACTAACCGGGACAGCTAACACTGAAGCTTTCTTT.

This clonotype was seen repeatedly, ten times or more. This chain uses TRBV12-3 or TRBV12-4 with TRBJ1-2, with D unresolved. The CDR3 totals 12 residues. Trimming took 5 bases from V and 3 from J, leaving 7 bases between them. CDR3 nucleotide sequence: TGTGCCAGCAGTATGACACACTATGGCTACACCTTC. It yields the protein CASSMTHYGYTF.

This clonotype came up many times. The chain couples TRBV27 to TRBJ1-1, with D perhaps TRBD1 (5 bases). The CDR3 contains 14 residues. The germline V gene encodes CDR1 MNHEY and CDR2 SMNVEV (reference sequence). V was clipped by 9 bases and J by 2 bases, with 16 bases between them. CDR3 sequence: CASSKGYPNTEAFF. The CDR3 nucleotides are TGTGCCAGTTCGAAGGGGTACCCTAACACTGAAGCTTTCTTT.

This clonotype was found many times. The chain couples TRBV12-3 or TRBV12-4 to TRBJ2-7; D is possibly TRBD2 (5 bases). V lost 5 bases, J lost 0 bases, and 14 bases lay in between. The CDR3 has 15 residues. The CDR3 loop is CASSGGLMNSYEQYF. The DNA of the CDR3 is TGTGCCAGCAGTGGTGGACTGATGAACTCCTACGAGCAGTACTTC.

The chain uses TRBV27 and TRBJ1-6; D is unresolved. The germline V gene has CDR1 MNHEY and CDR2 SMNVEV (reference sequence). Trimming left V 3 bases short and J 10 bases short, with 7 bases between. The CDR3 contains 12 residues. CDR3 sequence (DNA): TGTGCCAGCAGTTTCCCCCGGTCACCCCTCCACTTT. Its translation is CASSFPRSPLHF.

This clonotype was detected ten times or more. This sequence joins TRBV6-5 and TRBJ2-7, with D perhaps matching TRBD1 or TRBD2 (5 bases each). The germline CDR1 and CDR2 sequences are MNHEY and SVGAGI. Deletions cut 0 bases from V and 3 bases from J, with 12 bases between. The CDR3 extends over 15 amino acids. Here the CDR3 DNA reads TGTGCCAGCAGTTACTCTAGGGACCGCCTCTACGAGCAGTACTTC. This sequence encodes CASSYSRDRLYEQYF.

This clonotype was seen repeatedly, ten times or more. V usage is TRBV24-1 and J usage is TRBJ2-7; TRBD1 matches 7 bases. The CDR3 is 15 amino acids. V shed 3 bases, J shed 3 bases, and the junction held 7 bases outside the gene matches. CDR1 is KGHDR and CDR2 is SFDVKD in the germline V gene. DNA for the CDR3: TGTGCCACCAGTGATCCCCGCCAGGGGGACTACGAGCAGTACTTC. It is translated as CATSDPRQGDYEQYF.

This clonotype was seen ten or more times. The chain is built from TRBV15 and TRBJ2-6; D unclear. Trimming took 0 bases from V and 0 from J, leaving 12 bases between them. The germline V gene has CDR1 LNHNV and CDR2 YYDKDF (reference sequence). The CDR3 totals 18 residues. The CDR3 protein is CATSRDTQALSGANVLTF. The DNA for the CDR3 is TGTGCCACCAGCAGAGATACGCAGGCCCTCTCTGGGGCCAACGTCCTGACTTTC.

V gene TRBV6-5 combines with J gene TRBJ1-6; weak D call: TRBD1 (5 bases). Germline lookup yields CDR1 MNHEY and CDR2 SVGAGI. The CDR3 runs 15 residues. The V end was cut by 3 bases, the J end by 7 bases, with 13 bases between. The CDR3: CASSYWGRANSPLHF. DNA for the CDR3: TGTGCCAGCAGTTATTGGGGCAGGGCAAATTCACCCCTCCACTTT.

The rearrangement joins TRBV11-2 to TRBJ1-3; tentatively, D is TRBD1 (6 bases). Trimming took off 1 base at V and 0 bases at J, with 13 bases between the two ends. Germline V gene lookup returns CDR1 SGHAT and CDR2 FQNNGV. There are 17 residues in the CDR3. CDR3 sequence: CASSLVLGTTSGNTIYF. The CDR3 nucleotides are TGTGCCAGCAGCTTAGTTCTCGGGACAACCTCTGGAAACACCATATATTTT.

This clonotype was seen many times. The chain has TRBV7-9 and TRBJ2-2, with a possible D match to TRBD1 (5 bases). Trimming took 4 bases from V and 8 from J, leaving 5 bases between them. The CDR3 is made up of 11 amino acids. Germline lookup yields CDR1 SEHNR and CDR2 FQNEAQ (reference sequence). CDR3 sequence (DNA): TGTGCCAGCAGCTCAGGGGGGGAGCTGTTTTTT. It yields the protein CASSSGGELFF. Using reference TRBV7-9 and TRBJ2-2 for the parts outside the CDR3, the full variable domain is DTGVSQNPRHKITKRGQNVTFRCDPISEHNRLYWYRQTLGQGPEFLTYFQNEAQLEKSRLLSDRFSAERPKGSFSTLEIQRTEQGDSAMYLCASSSGGELFFGEGSRLTVL.

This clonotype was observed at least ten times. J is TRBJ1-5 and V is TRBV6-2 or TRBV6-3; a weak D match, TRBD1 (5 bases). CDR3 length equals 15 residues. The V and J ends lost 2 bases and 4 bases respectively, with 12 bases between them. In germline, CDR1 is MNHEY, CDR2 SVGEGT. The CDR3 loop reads CASSYRGVENQPQHF. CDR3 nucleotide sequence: TGTGCCAGCAGTTACCGGGGGGTGGAAAATCAGCCCCAGCATTTT.

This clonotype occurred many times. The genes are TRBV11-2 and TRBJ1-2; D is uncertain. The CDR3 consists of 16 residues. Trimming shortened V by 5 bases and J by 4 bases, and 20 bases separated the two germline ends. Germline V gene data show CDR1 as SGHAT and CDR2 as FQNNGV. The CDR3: CASSTLRPRLSYGYTF. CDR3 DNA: TGTGCCAGCAGCACCCTCCGCCCGAGGCTTTCCTATGGCTACACCTTC.